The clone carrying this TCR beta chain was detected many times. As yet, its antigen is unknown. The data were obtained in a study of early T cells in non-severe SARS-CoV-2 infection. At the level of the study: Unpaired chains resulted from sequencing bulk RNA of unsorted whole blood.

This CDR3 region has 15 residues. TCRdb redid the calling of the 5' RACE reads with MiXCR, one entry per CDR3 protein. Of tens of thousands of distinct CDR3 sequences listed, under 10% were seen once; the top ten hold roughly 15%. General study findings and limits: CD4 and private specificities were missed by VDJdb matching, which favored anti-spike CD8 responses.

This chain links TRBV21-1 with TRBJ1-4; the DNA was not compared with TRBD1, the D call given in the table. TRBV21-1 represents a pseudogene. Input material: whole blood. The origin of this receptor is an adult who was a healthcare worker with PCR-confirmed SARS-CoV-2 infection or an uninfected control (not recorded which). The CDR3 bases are TGTGCCAGCAGCAAAGAGGGACGGACTAATGAAAAACTGTTTTTT. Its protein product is CASSKEGRTNEKLFF.